This T cell receptor beta chain is drawn from a study of OX40 agonist ivuxolimab in advanced cancers. In the study overall: Ivuxolimab, which is an agonistic anti-OX40 (CD134) antibody, was administered to the patients. Patients received intravenous ivuxolimab every 2 weeks at 0.01 to 10 mg/kg. Study results and limitations: The mean number of expanded clones was higher in CD8+ T cells than in CD4+. Partial responders receiving 0.1-3.0 mg/kg showed among the lowest clonal expansion.

The CDR3 is made up of 14 amino acids. V shed 2 bases and J 5 bases; nucleotides not matched to a gene: 4. Per the germline V gene, CDR1 is MNHEY and CDR2 is SVGAGI. In the case of this clone: Its antigen remains unknown.

This table comes from immunoSEQ multiplex PCR, and its TCRdb copy is limited to in-frame clones, with some not included. The sample holds about 34,000 clones; around 80% are singletons and the top ten take around 2.5%. The chain carries TRBV6-5 and TRBJ2-7; 9 positions match TRBD2. The TCR was taken from an adult with an advanced solid tumor such as melanoma, head and neck, liver or kidney cancer. The starting material was CD4+ or CD8+ T cells sorted from blood, obtained in a trial of the OX40 agonist ivuxolimab. Here the CDR3 reads CASSYRGLANEQYF. The CDR3 DNA reads as TGTGCCAGCAGTTACCGGGGACTAGCCAACGAGCAGTACTTC.